This TCR beta chain came from a study of cytomegalovirus exposure and HLA in healthy donors. Primers: 60 Vbeta forward and 13 Jbeta reverse. Under the authors' procedure: Roughly 9.9 million shared chains were among the about 80 million unique TCR beta chains that a later analysis counted. Clones were sequenced by immunoSEQ multiplex PCR, and TCRdb holds only the in-frame ones, with some missing. V and J calls and clone size are as listed in that table; D and trimming were resolved from the DNA. The top ten hold over 1% of the sample, which has about 200,000 clones, about nine tenths seen once. Broader study findings: Most TCR sequences were uncommon, yet certain public TCRs appeared in many donors. Both high specificity and high sensitivity reportedly marked the classifier's diagnosis of cytomegalovirus status.

The CDR3 is 18 amino acids. Germline loops: CDR1 MGHRA, CDR2 YSYEKL. Deletions cut 1 base from V and 9 bases from J, with 25 bases between. Details on this clone: Its antigen remains unknown.

The chain uses TRBV4-1 and TRBJ2-1, with D possibly being TRBD2 (5 bases). Source material: PBMCs. This clonotype was obtained from a young man in good health and CMV-seronegative. CDR3 loop: CASSQGVPGNKLNGEQFF. The CDR3 nucleotides are TGCGCCAGCAGCCAAGGAGTACCGGGAAACAAACTTAACGGTGAGCAGTTCTTC.